This TCR beta chain was captured by sequencing in a study of radiation and T cells in renal cell carcinoma. Study background: Nephrectomy followed 15 Gy stereotactic body radiation by 4 weeks.

Points from the study as a whole: From baseline, blood top tumor clonotypes peaked at 2 weeks post-radiation. Baseline intratumoral clonotype presence is unknown without pretreatment biopsies.

TCRdb keeps only in-frame clones here, not all; method: immunoSEQ multiplex PCR. Of more than 140,000 clones listed, approximately 82% are singletons. J gave up 1 base and V 3 bases, and 1 base lay outside the gene matches. Germline-derived CDR1 and CDR2 are SGHDT and YYEEEE. The CDR3 has 13 residues. Time point specified: baseline pretreatment blood. Treatment reported: 15 Gy SBRT to primary tumor, nephrectomy 4 weeks later. Serial blood draws occurred at baseline and 2 and 4 weeks post-SBRT. The count of this clone is one. Its target is unknown. The chain uses TRBV5-6 and TRBJ2-7; TRBD2 matches at 7 bases. The TCR comes from a woman in her fifties or sixties with renal cell carcinoma. The source material was blood, sampled from a patient whose treatment included radiotherapy and nephrectomy. The CDR3 reads CASSWGGSYEQYF. Here the CDR3 DNA reads TGTGCCAGCAGCTGGGGGGGTTCCTACGAGCAGTACTTC.